A single sample gave rise to the 9 T cell receptor beta chains below, sequenced in a study of OX40 agonist ivuxolimab in advanced cancers. Sequenced by immunoSEQ multiplex PCR; TCRdb stores in-frame clones only, minus some. Of tens of thousands of clones detected, roughly nine tenths appear once; the ten largest clones hold approximately 0.19%. Sequenced material: CD4+ or CD8+ T cells sorted from blood, taken in a trial of the OX40 agonist ivuxolimab. The receptors were sampled from an adult with an advanced solid tumor such as melanoma, head and neck, liver or kidney cancer.

The chain uses TRBV7-9 and TRBJ1-1, with D possibly matching TRBD1 (5 bases). Germline values: CDR1 SEHNR, CDR2 FQNEAQ (reference sequence). This CDR3 is built from 12 residues. V was cut by 3 bases and J by 4 bases, with 6 bases left in between. The CDR3 DNA reads as TGTGCCAGCAGCTTGGGGCCCACTGAAGCTTTCTTT. Its translation: CASSLGPTEAFF.

The V gene is TRBV7-8, the J gene TRBJ1-1; D unresolved. The CDR3 has 16 amino acids. Germline-derived CDR1 and CDR2 are SGHVS and FQNEAQ. V lost 6 bases and J lost 0, with 17 bases in between. Here the CDR3 reads CASRPGDVILNTEAFF. The DNA for the CDR3 is TGTGCCAGCAGACCCGGGGATGTAATACTGAACACTGAAGCTTTCTTT.

The gene calls are TRBV5-1 and TRBJ1-2; perhaps TRBD1 as D (5 bases). This CDR3 has 14 residues. Trimming took 0 bases from V and 2 from J, leaving 8 bases between them. Germline CDR1 reads SGHRS; CDR2 reads YFSETQ. The CDR3 nucleotides are TGCGCCAGCAGCTTGGGGGGGAGGAACTATGGCTACACCTTC. Residues: CASSLGGRNYGYTF.

This rearrangement joins TRBV5-6 to TRBJ1-3; TRBD1 might be the D (6 bases). The CDR3 spans 15 residues. The V end lost 5 bases, the J end lost 3 bases, and 15 bases lay between the germline ends. Germline CDR1 and CDR2: SGHDT and YYEEEE. CDR3 coding DNA: TGTGCCAGCAGTTATCAGGGGTCGGGTGGAAACACCATATATTTT. Residues: CASSYQGSGGNTIYF.

This chain uses TRBV5-1 with TRBJ2-7, with 12 bases fitting TRBD2. V shed 0 bases and J 2 bases; nucleotides not matched to a gene: 6. The CDR3 is made up of 17 amino acids. Germline CDR1 is SGHRS and CDR2 is YFSETQ. The CDR3 DNA follows: TGCGCCAGCAGCTTGGGTGGACTAGCGGGATTCCCCTACGAGCAGTACTTC. It is translated as CASSLGGLAGFPYEQYF.

This clone was seen a single time. This sequence joins TRBV28 and TRBJ2-3; 8 nucleotides line up with TRBD2. This CDR3 has 17 amino acids. CDR1 MDHEN and CDR2 SYDVKM come from the germline V gene. V gave up 2 bases and J gave up 0 bases; unmatched junction bases: 7. In nucleotides, the CDR3 is TGTGCCAGCAGTTTAGGACTAGCCTTGACTAGCACAGATACGCAGTATTTT. Its translation: CASSLGLALTSTDTQYF. Complete variable domain (other parts from reference TRBV28 and TRBJ2-3): DVKVTQSSRYLVKRTGEKVFLECVQDMDHENMFWYRQDPGLGLRLIYFSYDVKMKEKGDIPEGYSVSREKKERFSLILESASTNQTSMYLCASSLGLALTSTDTQYFGPGTRLTVL.

The chain is built from TRBV25-1 and TRBJ2-1, with 12 positions matching TRBD2. The CDR3 is 17 residues long. Germline V gene lookup returns CDR1 MGHDK and CDR2 SYGVNS. Unmatched junction bases numbered 6, after V lost 3 bases and J lost 3 bases. CDR3 bases: TGTGCCAGCAGTGATCTCCGACTAGCGGGGGTCTACAATGAGCAGTTCTTC. Amino acids: CASSDLRLAGVYNEQFF.

V and J are TRBV2 and TRBJ1-5; TRBD1 might be the D (5 bases). The V gene's germline CDR1 is SNHLY and CDR2 FYNNEI. V lost 4 bases and J 6 bases, leaving 13 bases between the germline ends. The CDR3 spans 14 residues. The CDR3 here is CASSGVLDTQPQHF. CDR3 DNA sequence: TGTGCCAGCAGTGGAGTGTTGGACACTCAGCCCCAGCATTTT.

This chain links TRBV14 with TRBJ1-1; TRBD1 is a possible D gene (6 bases). This CDR3 spans 15 amino acids. The germline CDR1 and CDR2 sequences are SGHDN and FVKESK. V lost 4 bases, J lost 1 base, and 13 bases lay in between. The CDR3 here is CASSLRQTGNTEAFF. CDR3 DNA sequence: TGTGCCAGCAGCCTAAGGCAGACAGGGAACACTGAAGCTTTCTTT.